This TCR beta chain was obtained from a study of blood T cell repertoires in COVID-19. This table comes from immunoSEQ multiplex PCR, and its TCRdb copy is limited to in-frame clones, with some not included. Seen here are some 350,000 clones, 87% observed once, and the top ten hold about 2.7%. CDR1 is SGHNT and CDR2 is YENEEA in the germline V gene. V lost 2 bases to trimming and J lost 0 bases, with 4 bases between them. The CDR3 runs 13 residues. Adults between about 18 and 89 years of age took part from some 25 US areas. Membership in each cohort depended on participant-reported clinical history. This chain joins TRBV11-3 and TRBJ1-1; D is undetermined. This TCR was sampled from a woman between 25 and 40 years old who had recovered from COVID-19. Material: PBMCs or T cells enriched from blood (not recorded which). The CDR3 DNA reads as TGTGCCAGCAGCTTATCAGTGAACACTGAAGCTTTCTTT. Protein product: CASSLSVNTEAFF.